This entry concerns a single T cell receptor (beta chain). The antigen it binds to is not known. One base away there is no much larger clone; base qualities are not given. At diagnosis, tumor, uninvolved tumor-adjacent lung and peripheral blood were collected and then preserved as a mix of FFPE and fresh-frozen material. This sample stems from a study of T cells in localized non-small cell lung cancer (dated by TCRdb to 2020 to 2022). Looking at the study overall: The study analyzed T cell repertoires of 200 to 250 early-stage NSCLC patients, comparing tumors and uninvolved tumor-adjacent lungs. A mean age of approximately 66 years was recorded for the NSCLC patients, of whom roughly 130 were male and about 100 were female. The cohort was made up of roughly 250 treatment-naive NSCLC patients whose localized lung tumors had been resected.

The immunoSEQ Assay was used to sequence TCR beta CDR3 regions from DNA. On the study's bioinformatics: T cell density was computed as TCR beta template counts normalized to usable DNA estimated by amplifying housekeeping genes. Using the preseqR package, richness was estimated by extrapolating to 120,000 templates for tissue samples and 400,000 templates for PBMC samples. Clonality was defined as one minus Pielou's evenness. Tissue-enriched TCRs were identified through differential abundance testing performed on productive amino-acid clonotypes, with a minimum total count of 5 and an alpha of 0.1. The Jaccard Index and the Morisita Overlap Index were used to quantify repertoire overlap between compartments. GLIPH clustered TCR beta CDR3s with public tetramer-defined viral CDR3s; viral motifs required at least three viral sequences plus V-gene enrichment. The table comes from immuneACCESS by way of TCRdb, which keeps in-frame sequences with V and J called. Part of the clones is missing from these tables; in studies checked, under half for an unresolved V gene and the rest for unknown reasons. The DNA gave D and trimming, while V, J and clone size come from that table. Across this sample there are about 4,600 clones, with around 30% seen only once. The ten largest clones represent 4.6% of the sample.

What the study reported, not specific to this receptor: Because the study design was exploratory, TCR variables were selected using unadjusted p-values without false-discovery rate correction. Because multi-region tumor sequencing was not performed, intratumor heterogeneity could not be ruled out. The highest T cell clonality was observed in uninvolved tumor-adjacent lung, where clonality exceeded that of tumor, suggesting that antigenic responses were more focused in uninvolved tumor-adjacent lung. Higher blood T cell density associated with longer overall survival, while higher adjacent-lung clonality associated with shorter survival. Of the top 100 tumor clones, a median of approximately 60 were detected in paired uninvolved adjacent lung; under 35 were also among that lung's top 100.

Cut back by 3 bases and 5 bases, the V and J ends lie 16 bases apart. Via the germline V gene (reference sequence), CDR1 is LNHDA and CDR2 SQIVND. Measured from the cysteine to the phenylalanine, the CDR3 is 15 residues long. Only the CDR3 part of the read is kept: 45 bases, read in frame from the first base. This TCR derives from a man between 40 and 70 years old with stage III squamous cell lung carcinoma. The rearrangement combines TRBV19 with TRBJ1-1; TRBD1 could be the D gene, as 5 bases match. Sequenced material: lung tumor tissue, taken before any cancer treatment. The base sequence is TGTGCCAGTAGTATTTATGCCAGGGTCAGAACTGAAGCTTTCTTT. Its product reads: CASSIYARVRTEAFF.